These 25 T cell receptor beta chains were all obtained from the same sample, sequenced in a study of blood T cell repertoires in COVID-19 (dated by TCRdb to about 2020). The library was generated by the immunoSEQ multiplex PCR assay. TCRdb carries this immuneACCESS record with in-frame sequences only. Its versions omit some clonotypes, under half of them owing to an unresolved V gene in the studies checked, with the rest unexplained. The sample table records approximately 300,000 clones; more than 75% of these occur just once. Less than 3% of the sample is held by the ten biggest clonotypes. The sample was PBMCs or T cells enriched from blood (not recorded which). These receptors originate from a woman in her late teens or twenties who had recovered from COVID-19.

The rearrangement uses TRBV2 and TRBJ2-5; TRBD2 matches at 7 bases. The CDR3 totals 19 residues. Germline CDR1 SNHLY, CDR2 FYNNEI. V dropped 6 bases and J dropped 0; count of bases not matched to a gene: 19. The CDR3 DNA reads TGTGCCAGCAGGGCAGGACTAGGCGGCAGACCGGGGTACCAAGAGACCCAGTACTTC. Protein: CASRAGLGGRPGYQETQYF.

This chain links TRBV27 with TRBJ1-1; 8 nucleotides line up with TRBD1. Germline loops: CDR1 MNHEY, CDR2 SMNVEV (reference sequence). J gave up 4 bases and V 1 base, and 8 bases lay outside the gene matches. There are 16 residues in the CDR3. CDR3: CASSLLSGQGLTEAFF. DNA for the CDR3: TGTGCCAGCAGTTTATTATCCGGACAGGGTCTCACTGAAGCTTTCTTT.

The chain employs TRBV7-3 and TRBJ1-3, with TRBD1 as a possible D gene (6 bases). Trimming cost V 2 bases and J 0 bases, with 11 bases left between them. CDR1 and CDR2 (germline): SGHTA, FQGTGA. This CDR3 is 16 amino acids long. The CDR3 nucleotides read TGTGCCAGCAGCTTAGCCAGGGGCCACTCTGGAAACACCATATATTTT. Its translation is CASSLARGHSGNTIYF. Full variable domain (missing parts from reference TRBV7-3 and TRBJ1-3): GAGVSQTPSNKVTEKGKYVELRCDPISGHTALYWYRQSLGQGPEFLIYFQGTGAADDSGLPNDRFFAVRPEGSVSTLKIQRTERGDSAVYLCASSLARGHSGNTIYFGEGSWLTVV.

The gene calls are TRBV28 and TRBJ1-3; D call uncertain. Deletions cut 3 bases from V and 0 bases from J, with 6 bases between. CDR1 and CDR2 from the germline V gene are MDHEN and SYDVKM. The CDR3 runs 14 residues. CDR3 region: CASSFLISGNTIYF. In DNA form, the CDR3 reads TGTGCCAGCAGTTTTCTAATCTCTGGAAACACCATATATTTT.

CDR3 protein: CASSEAIPGQTEAFF. The CDR3 DNA reads TGTGCCAGCAGTGAAGCTATACCGGGACAAACTGAAGCTTTCTTT. The rearrangement links TRBV6-1 to TRBJ1-1, with D perhaps TRBD1 (6 bases). Germline loops: CDR1 MNHNS, CDR2 SASEGT. The CDR3 loop spans 15 amino acids. The V end lost 0 bases, the J end lost 5 bases, and 13 bases lay between the germline ends.

This clone was detected a few times. The V gene is TRBV2, the J gene TRBJ1-1, with 7 positions matching TRBD1. CDR1 is SNHLY, CDR2 FYNNEI, per germline. The ends lost 4 bases at V and 3 bases at J; junction bases unmatched: 8. This CDR3 is built from 15 residues. As DNA, the CDR3 is TGTGCCAGCAGTGGATTCCAACAGGGGTACACTGAAGCTTTCTTT. This sequence encodes CASSGFQQGYTEAFF.

The rearrangement joins TRBV30 to TRBJ1-2; no clear D. The V end was cut by 4 bases, the J end by 2 bases, with 5 bases between. This CDR3 region has 11 residues. Looked up from germline, CDR1 is GTSNPN and CDR2 is SVGIG (reference sequence). CDR3 loop: CAWNENYGYTF. The CDR3 DNA is TGTGCCTGGAACGAGAACTATGGCTACACCTTC.

This chain connects TRBV9 to TRBJ2-1, with 10 bases that match TRBD2. This CDR3 region has 17 residues. Germline lookup yields CDR1 SGDLS and CDR2 YYNGEE. The V gene end was trimmed by 2 bases and the J gene end by 4 bases; junction bases not matched to a gene: 9. CDR3 amino acids: CASSVGAPSGGYNEQFF. CDR3 in DNA: TGTGCCAGCAGCGTTGGGGCCCCTAGCGGGGGTTACAATGAGCAGTTCTTC.

This chain joins TRBV20-1 and TRBJ2-1; 9 bases line up with TRBD2. After removal of 3 bases from V and 2 bases from J, the junction contained 5 bases not matched to a gene. The CDR3 extends over 15 amino acids. Germline values: CDR1 DFQATT, CDR2 SNEGSKA (reference sequence). The CDR3 coding sequence is TGCAGTGCTAGTCGGGCTAGCGGGGCCTACAATGAGCAGTTCTTC. Translated: CSASRASGAYNEQFF.

The chain joins TRBV6-4 to TRBJ1-1, with TRBD1 as a possible D gene (6 bases). This CDR3 spans 14 amino acids. V gave up 3 bases and J gave up 5 bases, with 13 bases separating them. Germline-derived CDR1 and CDR2 are MRHNA and SNTAGT. Written as DNA, the CDR3 is TGTGCCAGCAGTGAACAGGGCTCAGGGACTGAAGCTTTCTTT. This gives the protein CASSEQGSGTEAFF.

The V gene is TRBV4-1, the J gene TRBJ2-7; TRBD2 matches 14 bases. The V and J ends lost 0 bases and 6 bases, in that order; junction bases with no gene match: 10. This CDR3 has 18 residues. Germline V gene lookup returns CDR1 MGHRA and CDR2 YSYEKL. The CDR3 DNA sequence: TGCGCCAGCAGCCAAGATTCTTCAGCAGGACTAGCGGGGGGCGAGCAGTACTTC. This gives the protein CASSQDSSAGLAGGEQYF.

A single count supports this clone. V is TRBV7-2 and J is TRBJ1-3, with a possible D match to TRBD1 (5 bases). CDR1 is SGHTA and CDR2 is FQGNSA in the germline V gene. Trimming removed 6 bases at V and 7 bases at J, with 16 bases between. The CDR3 length is 14 residues. As DNA, the CDR3 is TGTGCCAGCAGTCCCGGCCAGGGCCCGAACACCATATATTTT. It specifies CASSPGQGPNTIYF.

V gene TRBV7-2 combines with J gene TRBJ2-2; the match to TRBD1 covers 9 bases. V was pared by 3 bases and J by 4 bases, with 3 bases of the junction left unmatched. The CDR3 length is 15 residues. Germline-derived CDR1 and CDR2 are SGHTA and FQGNSA. The CDR3 here is CASSFRTGATGELFF. Here the CDR3 DNA reads TGTGCCAGCAGCTTTCGGACAGGGGCCACCGGGGAGCTGTTTTTT.

This clone was recorded only once. V usage is TRBV10-3 and J usage is TRBJ1-1; 8 bases align to TRBD1. Per germline, CDR1 ENHRY and CDR2 SYGVKD. The CDR3 contains 18 residues. Losses at the gene ends were 0 bases for V and 4 bases for J; bases not matched to a gene: 13. The chain's CDR3 is CAISESDTGGTKGTEAFF. The CDR3 coding sequence is TGTGCCATCAGTGAGTCTGACACAGGGGGGACCAAGGGCACTGAAGCTTTCTTT.

The V gene is TRBV11-2, the J gene TRBJ2-1; D gene uncertain. This CDR3 is built from 12 residues. Germline values: CDR1 SGHAT, CDR2 FQNNGV. Deletions cut 2 bases from V and 5 bases from J, with 4 bases between. For the CDR3, the DNA is TGTGCCAGCAGCTTATCGGACAATGAGCAGTTCTTC. Encoded protein: CASSLSDNEQFF.

In this sample, this clone turned up once. The V call is TRBV19, the J call TRBJ2-7; D gene ambiguous. This CDR3 has 12 amino acids. Trimming left V 3 bases short and J 6 bases short, with 9 bases between. Germline-derived CDR1 and CDR2 are LNHDA and SQIVND (reference sequence). This chain's CDR3 is CASSMSGREQYF. The CDR3, as DNA: TGTGCCAGTAGTATGAGTGGGCGCGAGCAGTACTTC. Full variable domain (remainder filled in from reference TRBV19 and TRBJ2-7): DGGITQSPKYLFRKEGQNVTLSCEQNLNHDAMYWYRQDPGQGLRLIYYSQIVNDFQKGDIAEGYSVSREKKESFPLTVTSAQKNPTAFYLCASSMSGREQYFGPGTRLTVT.

The gene calls are TRBV3-1 (or the pseudogene TRBV3-2) and TRBJ2-7; TRBD2 matches 9 bases. The V segment lost 4 bases and the J segment 3 bases; nucleotides outside the gene matches: 4. Germline V gene data show CDR1 as LGHDT and CDR2 as YNNKEL (reference sequence). This CDR3 spans 14 amino acids. Here the CDR3 DNA reads TGTGCCAGCAGCCTGGGACTAGCATTCTACGAGCAGTACTTC. The encoded protein is CASSLGLAFYEQYF.

The J gene is TRBJ2-7, the V gene TRBV11-3; 8 bases line up with TRBD1. Germline-derived CDR1 and CDR2 are SGHNT and YENEEA. This CDR3 region has 17 residues. V was clipped by 4 bases and J by 2 bases; unmatched bases: 13. CDR3 in amino acids: CASSSPLGDRSTYEQYF. Written as DNA, the CDR3 is TGTGCCAGCAGCTCACCTTTGGGGGACAGGTCGACCTACGAGCAGTACTTC.

Only a few counts were recorded for this clone. The V call is TRBV18, the J call TRBJ2-7, with TRBD1 matching 8 bases. V shed 4 bases, J shed 4 bases, and the junction held 3 bases outside the gene matches. There are 13 residues in the CDR3. From germline, CDR1 is KGHSH and CDR2 LQKENI. The DNA of the CDR3 is TGTGCCAGCTCACTCGGGACAGGTTACGAGCAGTACTTC. Translation gives CASSLGTGYEQYF.

This clone showed up just a few times. V usage is TRBV29-1 and J usage is TRBJ2-1; 12 bases fit TRBD2. The germline V gene encodes CDR1 SQVTM and CDR2 ANQGSEA. The CDR3 sequence is 18 residues long. V was pared by 4 bases and J by 0 bases, with 10 bases of the junction left unmatched. CDR3 nucleotide sequence: TGCAGCGTTGGTGTCGAAGCTAGCGGGAGGGCCTCCTACAATGAGCAGTTCTTC. As protein: CSVGVEASGRASYNEQFF.

The chain employs TRBV5-4 and TRBJ1-6, with 8 bases fitting TRBD1. The CDR3 sequence is 17 residues long. V was pared by 3 bases and J by 8 bases, with 13 bases of the junction left unmatched. The germline V gene has CDR1 SGHNT and CDR2 YYREEE (reference sequence). The CDR3 region has the DNA TGTGCCAGCAGCTCACGACAGGGGCCTACTTGGGATTCACCCCTCCACTTT. The encoded protein is CASSSRQGPTWDSPLHF.

The V call is TRBV6-5, the J call TRBJ2-2; D is unresolved. The germline gives CDR1 MNHEY, CDR2 SVGAGI. This CDR3 contains 14 residues. V was pared by 2 bases and J by 8 bases, with 12 bases between. CDR3 nucleotides: TGTGCCAGCAGTTACGCTAATGAGAGGGGGGAGCTGTTTTTT. This translates into CASSYANERGELFF.

A single count supports this clone. The chain couples TRBV19 to TRBJ2-3, with TRBD2 identical over 12 bases. Germline V gene sequence: CDR1 LNHDA, CDR2 SQIVND (reference sequence). V lost 9 bases, J lost 7 bases, and 5 bases stayed unmatched. The CDR3 runs 13 residues. The CDR3 loop is CASSSGGANTQYF. For the CDR3, the DNA is TGTGCCAGCTCTAGCGGGGGGGCCAATACGCAGTATTTT.

The chain recombines TRBV27 with TRBJ2-3; 8 nucleotides match TRBD1. The CDR3 contains 17 residues. Looked up from germline, CDR1 is MNHEY and CDR2 is SMNVEV (reference sequence). V lost 2 bases to trimming and J lost 0 bases; unmatched junction nucleotides: 7. The CDR3 sequence is CASSLRPRGHSTDTQYF. DNA of the CDR3: TGTGCCAGCAGTTTACGCCCCAGGGGGCATAGCACAGATACGCAGTATTTT.

The CDR3 sequence is CASSRGGSQETQYF. The CDR3 DNA reads TGTGCCAGCAGTAGAGGTGGGAGTCAAGAGACCCAGTACTTC. V and J are TRBV9 and TRBJ2-5; D is perhaps TRBD2 (5 bases). V was shortened by 5 bases and J by 2 bases, with 13 bases between the two germline ends. Per the germline V gene, CDR1 is SGDLS and CDR2 is YYNGEE. There are 14 residues in the CDR3.